This T cell receptor beta chain emerged from a study of shared clonotypes between healthy human individuals. Method: immunoSEQ multiplex PCR; TCRdb's copy keeps in-frame clones and lacks some. The sample includes around 1.6 million clones, 95% to 99% of them seen just once. Between the trimmed V and J ends, which lost 1 base and 3 bases, there was a span of 13 bases. Germline lookup yields CDR1 SEHNR and CDR2 FQNEAQ (reference sequence). The CDR3 loop spans 15 amino acids. To note about this clone: Its antigen is still unknown.

CD4+ cell separation produced CD45RA+ naive and CD45RA-negative memory subsets. Whole-study results and caveats: Clonotypes that were shared across a handful of donors made up approximately 5% of naive CD4 clonotypes.

The TCR originated in a man aged 30-40 years in good health. Specimen: naive CD4+ T cells sorted from blood. Indicated subset: CD45RA+ positively selected. This chain joins TRBV7-9 and TRBJ2-7, with D possibly matching TRBD1 (7 bases). In DNA, the CDR3 is TGTGCCAGCAGCTTAGACAGGGGAGGCGGCTACGAGCAGTACTTC. It translates to CASSLDRGGGYEQYF. Together with reference TRBV7-9 and TRBJ2-7, the CDR3 gives the full variable domain: DTGVSQNPRHKITKRGQNVTFRCDPISEHNRLYWYRQTLGQGPEFLTYFQNEAQLEKSRLLSDRFSAERPKGSFSTLEIQRTEQGDSAMYLCASSLDRGGGYEQYFGPGTRLTVT.